Listed below are T cell receptor beta chains from one sample, sequenced in a study of blood T cells in healthy people across ages. MiXCR was run by TCRdb on the 5' RACE reads, yielding one entry per CDR3 protein. The sample carries 1.5 million to 2 million distinct CDR3 sequences, approximately 28% recorded once. Sequencing input: blood. The receptors shown here come from a woman aged 25 to 39 in good health. CDR3s include the opening cysteine and the closing phenylalanine or tryptophan. The order of the fields is J gene, clone size, V gene, D gene, CDR3 DNA, CDR3 protein. A D gene is named only where the DNA matches it firmly. Clone size is stated in some rows and not others, as once, few, many or a class when expanded.

j_call: TRBJ2-5
clone_size: -
v_call: TRBV5-1
d_call: TRBD1
cdr3_nt: TGCGCCAGCACCGCGACAGGGGGCCAAGAGACCCAGTACTTC
cdr3_aa: CASTATGGQETQYF

j_call: TRBJ2-7
clone_size: -
v_call: TRBV10-3
d_call: -
cdr3_nt: TGTGCCATCAGTGAAATGGGCTACGAGCAGTACTTC
cdr3_aa: CAISEMGYEQYF

j_call: TRBJ2-5
clone_size: few
v_call: TRBV5-1
d_call: -
cdr3_nt: TGCGCCAGCAGCTCCCGGAAGGAAGAGACCCAGTACTTC
cdr3_aa: CASSSRKEETQYF

j_call: TRBJ1-6
clone_size: few
v_call: TRBV2
d_call: -
cdr3_nt: TGTGCCAGCAGACTGAGCGTACAGGGTGGTTCACCCCTCCACTTT
cdr3_aa: CASRLSVQGGSPLHF

j_call: TRBJ2-4
clone_size: many
v_call: TRBV20-1
d_call: TRBD2
cdr3_nt: TGCAGTGCTAGAGATGCCAGACTAGCGGAAAACATTCAGTACTTC
cdr3_aa: CSARDARLAENIQYF

j_call: TRBJ1-5
clone_size: many
v_call: TRBV6-2/TRBV6-3
d_call: TRBD1
cdr3_nt: TGTGCCAGCACCCGGACAGGGAATCAGCCCCAGCATTTT
cdr3_aa: CASTRTGNQPQHF

j_call: TRBJ2-3
clone_size: -
v_call: TRBV20-1
d_call: TRBD1
cdr3_nt: TGCAGTGCTAGACCCCAGGGGGCCTTATTGAGAGATACGCAGTATTTT
cdr3_aa: CSARPQGALLRDTQYF

j_call: TRBJ2-4
clone_size: -
v_call: TRBV7-2
d_call: -
cdr3_nt: TGTGCTAGCAGCTTAGTGTTTGCCAAAAACATTCAGTACTTC
cdr3_aa: CASSLVFAKNIQYF

j_call: TRBJ2-6
clone_size: -
v_call: TRBV9
d_call: TRBD1
cdr3_nt: TGTGCCAGCAGCGGTGGGACAGGGGTTTTGTCTGGGGTCAACGTCCTGACTTTC
cdr3_aa: CASSGGTGVLSGVNVLTF

j_call: TRBJ2-1
clone_size: few
v_call: TRBV5-5
d_call: TRBD2
cdr3_nt: TGTGCCAGCAGGCGGACTAGCGGGAGAGGAACGACCATCGGCAATGAGCAGTTCTTC
cdr3_aa: CASRRTSGRGTTIGNEQFF

j_call: TRBJ2-7
clone_size: -
v_call: TRBV29-1
d_call: -
cdr3_nt: TGCAGCGTCCAGGAGGAACAGGCCTACGAGCAGTACTTC
cdr3_aa: CSVQEEQAYEQYF

j_call: TRBJ2-3
clone_size: -
v_call: TRBV9
d_call: -
cdr3_nt: TGTGCCAGCAGCGCCGGGATCCAGTCGGATACGCAGTATTTT
cdr3_aa: CASSAGIQSDTQYF

j_call: TRBJ2-2
clone_size: -
v_call: TRBV18
d_call: TRBD2
cdr3_nt: TGTGCCAGCTCACCAAGGCTAGCGGGAGCGAGCGGGGAGCTGTTTTTT
cdr3_aa: CASSPRLAGASGELFF

j_call: TRBJ2-3
clone_size: -
v_call: TRBV10-3
d_call: -
cdr3_nt: TGTACCATCAGTGAGTTGGAGTCCGATACGCAGTATTTT
cdr3_aa: CTISELESDTQYF

j_call: TRBJ2-1
clone_size: few
v_call: TRBV11-2
d_call: TRBD2
cdr3_nt: TGTGCCAGCAGCCCTACTCACACGACTAGCGGGGCAAAGATCCGATCCTACAATGAGCAGTTCTTC
cdr3_aa: CASSPTHTTSGAKIRSYNEQFF

j_call: TRBJ2-1
clone_size: once
v_call: TRBV20-1
d_call: TRBD2
cdr3_nt: TGCAGTGCTAGCCTGTGGGGCGGGGGGGCTCTGAGCTCCTACAATGAGCAGTTCTTC
cdr3_aa: CSASLWGGGALSSYNEQFF

j_call: TRBJ2-5
clone_size: few
v_call: TRBV29-1
d_call: TRBD2
cdr3_nt: TGCAGTGTTGCGTCAGTAGCGGGAGTAGGAGAGACCCAGTACTTC
cdr3_aa: CSVASVAGVGETQYF

j_call: TRBJ2-7
clone_size: once
v_call: TRBV9
d_call: -
cdr3_nt: TGTGCCAGCAGCGTAGCCCCAGCGGAGCAGACCTACGAGCAGTATTTC
cdr3_aa: CASSVAPAEQTYEQYF